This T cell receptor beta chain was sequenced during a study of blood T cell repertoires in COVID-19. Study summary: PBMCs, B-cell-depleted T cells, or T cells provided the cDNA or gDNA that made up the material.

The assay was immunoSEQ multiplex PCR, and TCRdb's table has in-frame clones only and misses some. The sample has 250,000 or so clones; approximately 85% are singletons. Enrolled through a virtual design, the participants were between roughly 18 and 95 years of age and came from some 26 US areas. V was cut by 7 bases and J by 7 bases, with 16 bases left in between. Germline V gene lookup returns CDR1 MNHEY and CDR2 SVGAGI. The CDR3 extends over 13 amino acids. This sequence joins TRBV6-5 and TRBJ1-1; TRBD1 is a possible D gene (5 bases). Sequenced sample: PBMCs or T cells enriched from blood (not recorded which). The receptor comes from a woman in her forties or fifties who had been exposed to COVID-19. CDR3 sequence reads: CASTTRGRLEAFF. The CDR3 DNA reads TGTGCCAGCACCACAAGGGGCCGTCTTGAAGCTTTCTTT.